Reported below is one T cell receptor beta chain. This sample is part of a study of blood T cell repertoires in COVID-19. Across the study: Samples of COVID-19 (acute and convalescent) were obtained from the United States, Italy and Spain. The analysed material was cDNA or gDNA that came from T cells, B-cell-depleted T cells, or PBMCs.

V lost 5 bases and J 2 bases, leaving 10 bases between the germline ends. Germline CDR1 is MDHEN and CDR2 is SYDVKM. This CDR3 has 15 amino acids. In the original workflow: From reference gene primer amplification, estimates of nucleated cell counts were derived. The protocol was immunoSEQ multiplex PCR, while the TCRdb copy is restricted to in-frame clones and leaves out a portion. That table gives V, J and clone size, and the DNA gave D and trimming. The sample contains approximately 99,000 clones, roughly 84% of which appear only once. The TCR originated in a man between 65 and 80 years old with active or convalescent COVID-19. Sequenced input: peripheral blood. J is TRBJ2-6 and V is TRBV28, with a weak D call TRBD1 (5 bases). The CDR3 loop is CASSPQDPGANVLTF. The CDR3 coding sequence is TGTGCCAGCAGTCCACAGGATCCTGGGGCCAACGTCCTGACTTTC.